The sequence of this T cell receptor beta chain was determined in a study of CD8 T cells in ankylosing spondylitis. General study points: Researchers reportedly found disease-linked clones significantly enriched in matched ankylosing spondylitis synovial fluid. About 8 highly homologous variants made up a TCR beta motif, and this motif appeared characteristic of ankylosing spondylitis blood. The authors found the disease-linked clones to be CD8+ and relatively rare in peripheral blood.

At least ten counts were recorded for this clonotype. Its antigen is currently unknown. In TCRdb, the 5' RACE reads were re-called with MiXCR into one record per CDR3 protein. The sample lists approximately 100,000 distinct CDR3 sequences; over 6.5% were seen once. The CDR3 consists of 14 residues. Trimming removed 2 bases at V and 0 bases at J, with 11 bases between. Per the germline V gene, CDR1 is DFQATT and CDR2 is SNEGSKA (reference sequence). The V call is TRBV20-1, the J call TRBJ2-7; perhaps TRBD1 as D (6 bases). The material sequenced was blood, either unsorted or a sorted T cell fraction (not recorded which). This TCR came from a male donor with ankylosing spondylitis or in good health (not recorded which). The CDR3 loop is CSARWPGASYEQYF. The CDR3 region has the DNA TGCAGTGCTAGATGGCCAGGGGCCTCCTACGAGCAGTACTTC.